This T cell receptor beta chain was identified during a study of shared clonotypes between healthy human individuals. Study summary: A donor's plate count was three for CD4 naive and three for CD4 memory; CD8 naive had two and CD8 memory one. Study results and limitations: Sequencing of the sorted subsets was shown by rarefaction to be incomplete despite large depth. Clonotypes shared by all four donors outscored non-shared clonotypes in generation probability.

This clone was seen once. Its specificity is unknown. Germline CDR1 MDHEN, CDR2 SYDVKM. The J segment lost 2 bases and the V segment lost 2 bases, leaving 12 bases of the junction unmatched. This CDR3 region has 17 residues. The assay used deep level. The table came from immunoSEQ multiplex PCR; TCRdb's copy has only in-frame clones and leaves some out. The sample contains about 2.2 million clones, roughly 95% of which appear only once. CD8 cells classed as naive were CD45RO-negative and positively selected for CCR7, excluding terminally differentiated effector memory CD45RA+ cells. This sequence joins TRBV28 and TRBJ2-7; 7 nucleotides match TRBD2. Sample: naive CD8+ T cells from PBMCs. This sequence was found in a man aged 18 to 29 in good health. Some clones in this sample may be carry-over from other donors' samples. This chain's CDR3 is CASSLISRGVRTYEQYF. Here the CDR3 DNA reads TGTGCCAGCAGTTTAATCTCTCGGGGGGTTAGAACCTACGAGCAGTACTTC.